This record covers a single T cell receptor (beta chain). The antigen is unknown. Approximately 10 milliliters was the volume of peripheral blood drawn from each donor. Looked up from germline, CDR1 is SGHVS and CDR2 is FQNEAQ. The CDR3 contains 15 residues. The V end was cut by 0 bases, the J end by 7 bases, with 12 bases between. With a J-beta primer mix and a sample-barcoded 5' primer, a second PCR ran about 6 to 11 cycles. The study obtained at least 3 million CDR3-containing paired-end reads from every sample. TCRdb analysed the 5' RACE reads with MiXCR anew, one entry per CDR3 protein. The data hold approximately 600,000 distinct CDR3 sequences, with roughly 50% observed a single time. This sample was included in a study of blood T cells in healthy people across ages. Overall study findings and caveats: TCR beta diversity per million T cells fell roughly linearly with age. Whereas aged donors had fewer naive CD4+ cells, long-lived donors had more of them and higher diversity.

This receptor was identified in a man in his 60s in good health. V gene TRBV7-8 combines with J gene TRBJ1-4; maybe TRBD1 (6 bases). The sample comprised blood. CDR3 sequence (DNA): TGTGCCAGCAGCTTAGCGGCAGGGGACGGTGAAAAACTGTTTTTT. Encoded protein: CASSLAAGDGEKLFF.